A selection of T cell receptor beta chains follows, all from one sample in a study of T cells in Graves' hyperthyroidism and ophthalmopathy. MiXCR, applied by TCRdb to the multiplex PCR reads, yields one record per CDR3 protein. The table includes 300,000 to 450,000 distinct CDR3 sequences, about a sixth detected once. The sample taken for sequencing was blood. These receptor sequences come from a woman aged 25 to 39 with Graves' hyperthyroidism that later progressed to Graves' ophthalmopathy. The CDR3 runs from the conserved cysteine through the conserved F or W. D genes are given only for firm matches. Part of the rows lack a size; the others show once, few, many or a class for expanded clones.

j_call clone_size v_call d_call cdr3_nt cdr3_aa
TRBJ1-5 many TRBV28 - TGTGCCAGCAGTTTATTGCCCAGGACCAATCAGCCCCAGCATTTT CASSLLPRTNQPQHF
TRBJ2-7 many TRBV29-1 TRBD2 TGCAGCGTTGGGGGACTAGCGGGGGGTAGTGCCTACGAGCAGTACTTC CSVGGLAGGSAYEQYF
TRBJ1-5 - TRBV19 - TGTGCCAGTAGTATAATAGGGGAGGGTGATCAGCCCCAGCATTTT CASSIIGEGDQPQHF
TRBJ2-3 many TRBV7-2 TRBD2 TGTGCCAGCAGCTTAAATTTACGTAGCGGGGGTCCCTCGCAAAAAACAGATACGCAGTATTTT CASSLNLRSGGPSQKTDTQYF
TRBJ1-1 many TRBV5-1 - TGCGCCAGCAGGGTTTTCAGGCCCGCGACTGAAGCTTTCTTT CASRVFRPATEAFF
TRBJ2-1 - TRBV7-2 - TGTGCCAGCAGCCCTGAGTTGGGGGATAGACAGGATGAGCAGTTCTTC CASSPELGDRQDEQFF
TRBJ2-1 - TRBV29-1 - TGCAGCGTTTCGGCGTCCTCCTACAATGAGCAGTTCTTC CSVSASSYNEQFF
TRBJ2-3 many TRBV10-2 - TGCGCCAGCAGTGCCGCGACGGGACTCGACGCGGATACGCAGTATTTT CASSAATGLDADTQYF
TRBJ2-3 - TRBV3-1 - TGTGCCAGCAGCCAAGATTTTACAGATACGCACTATTTT CASSQDFTDTHYF
TRBJ2-4 once TRBV12-3/TRBV12-4 - TGTGCCAGCAGTCCACCGGGACTCCTTCTAGCCAAAAACATTCAGTACTTC CASSPPGLLLAKNIQYF
TRBJ2-1 many TRBV24-1 TRBD2 TGTGCCTCTAGCGGAGACAATGAGCAGTTCTTC CASSGDNEQFF
TRBJ1-2 - TRBV7-9 TRBD1 TGTGCCAGCAGCCAACCGCCGGGTGGCGGCAGGGGGATAGACTATGGCTACACCTTC CASSQPPGGGRGIDYGYTF
TRBJ2-1 few TRBV19 TRBD1 TGTGCCTCCAAGGAAAGACAGGGGGCCCTTAATGAGCAGTTCTTC CASKERQGALNEQFF
TRBJ2-3 many TRBV7-8 TRBD2 TGTGCCAGCAGCTTACGGACTAGCGGAGGCACAGATACGCAGTATTTT CASSLRTSGGTDTQYF
TRBJ1-1 - TRBV12-3/TRBV12-4 - TGTGCCAGCAGTTTTGGGCCTTATCTGCCGAACACTGAAGCTTTCTTT CASSFGPYLPNTEAFF
TRBJ1-6 many TRBV2 TRBD1 TGTGCCAGCATTCCTCCGGGACAGGGCCAGAATTCACCCCTCCACTTT CASIPPGQGQNSPLHF
TRBJ2-1 many TRBV5-1 TRBD2 TGCGCCAGCCGACTAGCGGGGCCCTACAATGAGCAGTTCTTC CASRLAGPYNEQFF
TRBJ2-3 many TRBV9 - TGTGCCAGCAGCTCGGAGCGGGCCCCCACAGATACGCAGTATTTT CASSSERAPTDTQYF
TRBJ2-7 many TRBV27 TRBD1 TGTGCCAGTCGGCCTGGGACAGGGAAGCAGGAGCAGTACTTC CASRPGTGKQEQYF
TRBJ2-3 few TRBV7-2 - TGTGCCAGCAGCCAAGGGGGGGGGGCCGCTACGCAGTATTTT CASSQGGGAATQYF
TRBJ2-1 - TRBV27 - TGTGCCAGCAGCCAAAATTATTATTCCTACAATGAGCAGTTCTTC CASSQNYYSYNEQFF
TRBJ2-1 - TRBV7-6 - TGTGCCAGCAGCGGGCCCCAGCGGGCCTACAATGAGCATTTCTTC CASSGPQRAYNEHFF
TRBJ2-5 many TRBV7-2 - TGTGCCAGCAGCTTCGTGCGCCAAGAGACCCAGTACTTC CASSFVRQETQYF
TRBJ2-3 many TRBV7-9 - TGTGCCAGCAGCTTAGCCCACGGCAGGGTGTCTACAGATACGCAGTATTTT CASSLAHGRVSTDTQYF
TRBJ2-6 - TRBV6-1 TRBD1 TGTGCCGGCAGTCGAAAACCGGGACAGGGCAACTCTGGGGCCAACGTCCTGACTTTC CAGSRKPGQGNSGANVLTF
TRBJ2-7 - TRBV12-5 - TGTGCTAGTGGCCGGGGAGACTACGAGCAGTACTTC CASGRGDYEQYF
TRBJ2-1 - TRBV2 - TGTGCCAGCAGTGAAGGCGGGGGCCTGAGTGAGCAGTTCTTC CASSEGGGLSEQFF
TRBJ2-7 few TRBV12-3/TRBV12-4 - TGTGCCAGCAGTAGGGATCCCCGCTCAACCTACGAGCAGTACTTC CASSRDPRSTYEQYF
TRBJ1-1 many TRBV7-6 - TGTGCCAGCAGCTTAGATCCTAGTAACACTGAAGCTTTCTTT CASSLDPSNTEAFF
TRBJ1-1 many TRBV5-1 - TGCGCCAGCAGCTTGGCCCCAAGCATGAACACTGAAGCTTTCTTT CASSLAPSMNTEAFF
TRBJ1-5 many TRBV20-1 - TGCAGTGCTAGAGCGTCTTTCAATCAGCCCCAGCATTTT CSARASFNQPQHF
TRBJ1-2 - TRBV20-1 - TGCAGTGCTAGTGTCAAGGGTACCTATGGCTACACCTTC CSASVKGTYGYTF
TRBJ1-1 few TRBV20-1 - TGCAGTGCCCTCACAGGGAGGGACACTGAAGCTTTCTTT CSALTGRDTEAFF
TRBJ1-2 many TRBV12-3/TRBV12-4 - TGTGCCAGCAACCCCTCCGGCGGATCGTTCTATGGCTACACCTTC CASNPSGGSFYGYTF
TRBJ1-4 few TRBV19 TRBD1 TGTGCCAGTTACACAGGGGGAAAACTGTTTTTT CASYTGGKLFF
TRBJ1-3 many TRBV3-1 - TGTGCCAGCAGCCAAGACTTTTACGGAAACACCATATATTTT CASSQDFYGNTIYF
TRBJ2-1 many TRBV29-1 - TGCAGCGTTGAATCGATGAATGAGCAGTTCTTC CSVESMNEQFF
TRBJ2-1 - TRBV20-1 TRBD1 TGCAGTCAAGGGACAGGCTTAAACAATGAGCAGTTCTTC CSQGTGLNNEQFF
TRBJ2-4 many TRBV27 - TGTGCCAGCAGTCCCAGAACGGTTGGGGCCAAAAACATTCAGTACTTC CASSPRTVGAKNIQYF
TRBJ2-3 - TRBV7-9 TRBD2 TGTGCCAGCGCGGGACTAGTGGTGGTAGATACGCAGTATTTT CASAGLVVVDTQYF
TRBJ2-2 many TRBV7-2 - TGTGCCAGCAGAGGGGCGAACACCGGGGAGCTGTTTTTT CASRGANTGELFF
TRBJ2-5 many TRBV5-1 - TGCGCCAGCAGCTTGTCGGGCACGGAGACCCAGTACTTC CASSLSGTETQYF
TRBJ2-7 many TRBV27 - TGTGCCAGCAGTTTATCGGGGGATCCCTACGAGCAGTACTTC CASSLSGDPYEQYF
TRBJ2-7 few TRBV7-9 - TGTGCCAGCAGCTCCCCTAACTTGAACGAGCAGTACTTC CASSSPNLNEQYF
TRBJ2-5 many TRBV5-5 - TGTGCCAGCAGCTTGTATGGACAAGAGACCCAGTACTTC CASSLYGQETQYF
TRBJ2-7 - TRBV28 TRBD1 TGTGCCAGCAGGGCCCGACAGGGGACCCCCTACGAGCAGTACTTC CASRARQGTPYEQYF
TRBJ1-2 many TRBV6-1 - TGTGCCAGCAGCGCGGCCAGGGATCCTAACTATGGCTACACCTTC CASSAARDPNYGYTF
TRBJ2-1 many TRBV3-1 - TGTGCCAGCAGCCAAGGAGTAGAGGCTAGGGAGTTCTTC CASSQGVEAREFF
TRBJ2-3 - TRBV7-8 TRBD2 TGTGCCAGCAGCTTAAGACTAGCGGGATTGTTCACAGATACGCAGTATTTT CASSLRLAGLFTDTQYF
TRBJ1-2 - TRBV25-1 - TGTGCCAGCAGTGAACGGTCCGAATGGGGCGGCTACACCTTC CASSERSEWGGYTF
TRBJ2-5 many TRBV7-8 TRBD2 TGTGCCAGCAGCTTTAGCGGGGGGGGAGAGACCCAGTACTTC CASSFSGGGETQYF
TRBJ2-7 many TRBV11-2 TRBD2 TGTGCCAGCAGCTCCCCGGGGGGGGTAAAGGCCTACGAGCAGTACTTC CASSSPGGVKAYEQYF
TRBJ2-7 - TRBV4-1 - TGCGCCAGCAGCCTCTCACGACTGCAGACCTACGAGCAGTACTTC CASSLSRLQTYEQYF
TRBJ1-5 many TRBV29-1 - TGCAGCGTTGATACAGGAGGGCCAAGCCAGCCCCAGCATTTT CSVDTGGPSQPQHF